Given below is one T cell receptor (beta chain) in context. This CDR3 has 13 amino acids. Germline CDR1 reads SGHTA; CDR2 reads FQGTGA. V lost 5 bases, J lost 3 bases, and 10 bases lay in between. This record belongs to a study of blood T cell repertoires in COVID-19. Only in-frame clones appear in the TCRdb table, and some are missing; sequencing was by immunoSEQ multiplex PCR. The table includes fewer than 200,000 clones, 85% detected once. The J gene is TRBJ1-2, the V gene TRBV7-3; D is possibly TRBD1 (5 bases). Sequencing was performed on peripheral blood. The receptor comes from a woman older than 75 with COVID-19, enrolled during active disease. DNA for the CDR3: TGTGCCAGCAGCCTCGGGGGTGACTATGGCTACACCTTC. Its translation is CASSLGGDYGYTF. The full variable domain, completed using reference TRBV7-3 and TRBJ1-2, is GAGVSQTPSNKVTEKGKYVELRCDPISGHTALYWYRQSLGQGPEFLIYFQGTGAADDSGLPNDRFFAVRPEGSVSTLKIQRTERGDSAVYLCASSLGGDYGYTFGSGTRLTVV.